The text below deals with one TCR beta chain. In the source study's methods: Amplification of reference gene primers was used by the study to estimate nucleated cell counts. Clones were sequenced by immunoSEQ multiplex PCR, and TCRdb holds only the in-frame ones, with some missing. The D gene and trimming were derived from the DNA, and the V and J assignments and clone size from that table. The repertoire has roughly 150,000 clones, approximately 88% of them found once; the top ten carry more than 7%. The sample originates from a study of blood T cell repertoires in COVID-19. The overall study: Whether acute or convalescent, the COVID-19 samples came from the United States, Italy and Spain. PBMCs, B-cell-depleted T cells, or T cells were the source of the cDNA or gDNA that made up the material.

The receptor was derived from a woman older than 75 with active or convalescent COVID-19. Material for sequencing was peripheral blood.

The chain's CDR3 is CASRGQGVDSPLHF. The CDR3 nucleotides read TGTGCCAGCAGGGGACAGGGGGTTGACTCACCCCTCCACTTT. The chain has TRBV6-6 and TRBJ1-6, with TRBD1 matching 11 bases. The CDR3 is 14 amino acids. Unmatched junction bases numbered 5, after V lost 6 bases and J lost 10 bases. Per the germline V gene, CDR1 is MNHNY and CDR2 is SVGAGI (reference sequence).